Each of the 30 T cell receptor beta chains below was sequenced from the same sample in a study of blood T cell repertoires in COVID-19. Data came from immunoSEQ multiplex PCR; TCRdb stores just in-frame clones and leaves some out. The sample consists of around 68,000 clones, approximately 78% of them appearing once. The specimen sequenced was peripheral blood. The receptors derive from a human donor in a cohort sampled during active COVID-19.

CDR3 nucleotides: TGTGCCAGCAGACTATCTTACCGGAGCTCCTACGAGCAGTACGTC. Residues: CASRLSYRSSYEQYV. The rearrangement joins TRBV6-5 to TRBJ2-7; D unresolved. CDR1 MNHEY and CDR2 SVGAGI come from the germline V gene. This CDR3 comprises 15 residues. Trimming took 6 bases from V and 0 from J, leaving 15 bases between them.

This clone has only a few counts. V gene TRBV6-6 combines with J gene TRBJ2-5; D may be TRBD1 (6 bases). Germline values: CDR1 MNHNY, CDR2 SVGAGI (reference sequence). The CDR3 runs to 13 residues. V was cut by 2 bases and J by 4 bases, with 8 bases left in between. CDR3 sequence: CASSYEGVETQYF. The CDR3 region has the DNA TGTGCCAGCAGTTACGAGGGGGTAGAGACCCAGTACTTC.

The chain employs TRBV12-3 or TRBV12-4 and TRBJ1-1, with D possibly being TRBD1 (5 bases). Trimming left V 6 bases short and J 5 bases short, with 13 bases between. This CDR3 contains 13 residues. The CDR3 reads CASRTRGGTEAFF. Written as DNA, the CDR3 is TGTGCCAGCAGAACCCGCGGGGGGACTGAAGCTTTCTTT.

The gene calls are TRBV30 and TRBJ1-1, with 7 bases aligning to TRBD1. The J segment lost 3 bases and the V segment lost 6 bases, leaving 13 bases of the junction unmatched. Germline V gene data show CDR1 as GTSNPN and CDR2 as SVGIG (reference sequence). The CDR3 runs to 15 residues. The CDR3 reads CACKRQGRRDTEAFF. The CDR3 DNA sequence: TGTGCCTGCAAGCGACAGGGACGTAGGGACACTGAAGCTTTCTTT.

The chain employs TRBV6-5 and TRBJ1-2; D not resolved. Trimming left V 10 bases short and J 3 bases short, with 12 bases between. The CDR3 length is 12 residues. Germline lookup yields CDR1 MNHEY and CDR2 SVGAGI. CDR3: CANRGSDYGYTF. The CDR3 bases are TGTGCCAACCGAGGTTCTGACTATGGCTACACCTTC.

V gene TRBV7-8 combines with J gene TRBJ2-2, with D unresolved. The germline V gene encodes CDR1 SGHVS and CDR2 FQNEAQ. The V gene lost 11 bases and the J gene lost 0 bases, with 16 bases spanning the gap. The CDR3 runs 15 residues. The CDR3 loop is CAVQTSMANTGELFF. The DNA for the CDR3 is TGTGCCGTCCAGACAAGCATGGCGAACACCGGGGAGCTGTTTTTT.

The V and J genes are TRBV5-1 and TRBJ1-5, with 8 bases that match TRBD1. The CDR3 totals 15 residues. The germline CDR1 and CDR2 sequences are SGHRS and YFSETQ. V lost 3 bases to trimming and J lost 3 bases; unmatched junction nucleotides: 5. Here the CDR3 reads CASSSGQGNNQPQHF. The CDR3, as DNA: TGCGCCAGCAGCTCTGGACAGGGTAACAATCAGCCCCAGCATTTT.

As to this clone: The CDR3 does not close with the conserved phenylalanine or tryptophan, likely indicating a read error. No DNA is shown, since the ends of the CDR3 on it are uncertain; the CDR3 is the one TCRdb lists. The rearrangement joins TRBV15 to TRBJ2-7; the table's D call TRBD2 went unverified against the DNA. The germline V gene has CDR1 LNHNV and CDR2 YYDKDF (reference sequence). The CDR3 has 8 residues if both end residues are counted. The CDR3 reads CATSRVGD.

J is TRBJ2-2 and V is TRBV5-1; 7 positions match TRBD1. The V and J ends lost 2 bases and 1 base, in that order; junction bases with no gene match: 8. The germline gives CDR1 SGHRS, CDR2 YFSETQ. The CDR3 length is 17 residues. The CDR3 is CASSLLTGSQNTGELFF. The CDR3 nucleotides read TGCGCCAGCAGCTTACTGACAGGGTCCCAGAACACCGGGGAGCTGTTTTTT.

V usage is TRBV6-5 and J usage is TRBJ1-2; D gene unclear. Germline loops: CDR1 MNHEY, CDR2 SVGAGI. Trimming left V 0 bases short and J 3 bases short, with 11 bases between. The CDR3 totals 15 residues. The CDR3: CASSYSNGGDYGYTF. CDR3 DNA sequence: TGTGCCAGCAGTTACTCTAACGGTGGAGACTATGGCTACACCTTC.

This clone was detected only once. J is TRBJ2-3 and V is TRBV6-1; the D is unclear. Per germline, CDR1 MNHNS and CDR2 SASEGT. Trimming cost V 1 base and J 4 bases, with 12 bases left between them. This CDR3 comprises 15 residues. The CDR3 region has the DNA TGTGCCAGCAGTGAAGGAGGCAGCAGAGCAGATACGCAGTATTTT. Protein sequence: CASSEGGSRADTQYF.

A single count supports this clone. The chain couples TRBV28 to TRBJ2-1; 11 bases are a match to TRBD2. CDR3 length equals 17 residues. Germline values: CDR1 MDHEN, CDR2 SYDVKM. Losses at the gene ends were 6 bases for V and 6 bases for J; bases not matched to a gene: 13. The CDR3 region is CASSPRASGGLGNEQFF. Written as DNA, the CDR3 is TGTGCCAGCAGCCCCAGGGCTAGCGGGGGGTTGGGCAATGAGCAGTTCTTC.

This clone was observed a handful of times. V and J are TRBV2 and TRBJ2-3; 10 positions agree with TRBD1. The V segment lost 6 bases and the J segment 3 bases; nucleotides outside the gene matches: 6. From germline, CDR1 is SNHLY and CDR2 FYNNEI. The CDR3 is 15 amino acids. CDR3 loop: CASSRRTGGTDTQYF. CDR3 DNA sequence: TGTGCCAGCAGCCGAAGGACAGGGGGGACAGATACGCAGTATTTT.

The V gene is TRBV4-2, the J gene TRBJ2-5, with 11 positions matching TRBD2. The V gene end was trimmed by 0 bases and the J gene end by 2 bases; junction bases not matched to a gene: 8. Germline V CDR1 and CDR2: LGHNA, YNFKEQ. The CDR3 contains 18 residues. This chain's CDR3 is CASSQDPQTSGTQETQYF. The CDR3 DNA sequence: TGTGCCAGCAGCCAAGATCCCCAGACTAGCGGGACGCAAGAGACCCAGTACTTC.

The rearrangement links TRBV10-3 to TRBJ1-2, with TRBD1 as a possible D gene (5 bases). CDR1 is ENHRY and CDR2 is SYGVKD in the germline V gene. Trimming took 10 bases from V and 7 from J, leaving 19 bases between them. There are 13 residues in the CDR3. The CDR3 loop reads CATTGTFSSGYTF. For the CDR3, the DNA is TGTGCCACCACCGGGACTTTCTCGAGTGGCTACACCTTC.

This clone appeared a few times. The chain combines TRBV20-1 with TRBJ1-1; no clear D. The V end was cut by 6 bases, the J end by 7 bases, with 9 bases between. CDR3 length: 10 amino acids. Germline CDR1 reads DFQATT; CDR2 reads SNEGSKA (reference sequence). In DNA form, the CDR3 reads TGCAGTGCAGTGTCAGTTGAAGCTTTCTTT. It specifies CSAVSVEAFF.

CDR3 in DNA: TGTGCCAGCAGCTTAAGTAGACAGGCAGTCCAGTTCTTC. It specifies CASSLSRQAVQFF. The chain employs TRBV7-3 and TRBJ2-1, with a possible D match to TRBD1 (6 bases). V was shortened by 1 base and J by 13 bases, with 14 bases between the two germline ends. The germline V gene encodes CDR1 SGHTA and CDR2 FQGTGA. CDR3 size: 13 residues.

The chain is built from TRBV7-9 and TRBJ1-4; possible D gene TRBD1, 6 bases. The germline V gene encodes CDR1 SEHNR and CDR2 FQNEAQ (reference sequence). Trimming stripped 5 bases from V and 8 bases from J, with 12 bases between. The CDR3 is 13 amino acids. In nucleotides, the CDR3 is TGTGCCAGCAGCCCCGGGACATACGAAAAACTGTTTTTT. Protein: CASSPGTYEKLFF.

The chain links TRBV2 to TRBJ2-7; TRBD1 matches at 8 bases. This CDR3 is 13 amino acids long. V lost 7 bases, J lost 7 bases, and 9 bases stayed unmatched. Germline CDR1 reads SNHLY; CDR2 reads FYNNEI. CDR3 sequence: CASTQGALREQYV. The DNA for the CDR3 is TGTGCCAGCACTCAGGGGGCCCTAAGAGAGCAGTACGTC.

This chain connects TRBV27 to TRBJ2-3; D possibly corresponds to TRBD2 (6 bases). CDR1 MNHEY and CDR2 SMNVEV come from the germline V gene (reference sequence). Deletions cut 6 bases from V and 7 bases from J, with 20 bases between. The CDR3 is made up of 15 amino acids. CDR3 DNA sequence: TGTGCCAGCAGCCTAACCCCGGACTATTCTCATACGCAGTATTTT. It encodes CASSLTPDYSHTQYF.

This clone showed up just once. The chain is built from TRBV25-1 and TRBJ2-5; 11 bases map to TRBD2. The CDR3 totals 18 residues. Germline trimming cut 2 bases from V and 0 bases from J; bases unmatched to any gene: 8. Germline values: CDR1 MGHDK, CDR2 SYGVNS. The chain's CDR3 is CASSEERSTSGNQETQYF. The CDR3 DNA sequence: TGTGCCAGCAGTGAAGAGAGATCGACTAGCGGGAACCAAGAGACCCAGTACTTC.

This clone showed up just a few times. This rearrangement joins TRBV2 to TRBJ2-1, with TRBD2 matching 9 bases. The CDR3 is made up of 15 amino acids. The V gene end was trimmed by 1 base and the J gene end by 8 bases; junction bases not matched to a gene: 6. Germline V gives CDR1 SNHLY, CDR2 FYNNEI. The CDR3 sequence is CASSEESGGHYEQFF. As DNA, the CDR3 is TGTGCCAGCAGTGAAGAAAGCGGGGGGCACTATGAGCAGTTCTTC.

The CDR3 region has the DNA TGTGCCAGCAGTCAGGGGTTTGCCACTGAAGCTTTCTTT. The encoded protein is CASSQGFATEAFF. The V gene is TRBV6-2 or TRBV6-3, the J gene TRBJ1-1; a possible D gene is TRBD1 (6 bases). Germline V gives CDR1 MNHEY, CDR2 SVGEGT. Trimming took 5 bases from V and 4 from J, leaving 11 bases between them. The CDR3 has 13 residues.

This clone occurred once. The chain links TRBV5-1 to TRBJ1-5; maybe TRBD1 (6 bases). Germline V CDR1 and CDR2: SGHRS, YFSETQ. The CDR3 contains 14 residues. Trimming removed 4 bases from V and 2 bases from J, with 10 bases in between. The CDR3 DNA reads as TGCGCCAGCAGCCGGGCAGGGGGCAATCAGCCCCAGCATTTT. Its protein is CASSRAGGNQPQHF. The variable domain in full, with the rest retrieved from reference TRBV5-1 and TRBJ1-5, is KAGVTQTPRYLIKTRGQQVTLSCSPISGHRSVSWYQQTPGQGLQFLFEYFSETQRNKGNFPGRFSGRQFSNSRSEMNVSTLELGDSALYLCASSRAGGNQPQHFGDGTRLSIL.

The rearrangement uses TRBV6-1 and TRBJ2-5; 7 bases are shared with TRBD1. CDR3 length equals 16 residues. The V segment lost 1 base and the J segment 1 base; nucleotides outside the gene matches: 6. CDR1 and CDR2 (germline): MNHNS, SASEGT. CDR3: CASSEVWGTVQETQYF. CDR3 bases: TGTGCCAGCAGTGAAGTTTGGGGGACAGTCCAAGAGACCCAGTACTTC.

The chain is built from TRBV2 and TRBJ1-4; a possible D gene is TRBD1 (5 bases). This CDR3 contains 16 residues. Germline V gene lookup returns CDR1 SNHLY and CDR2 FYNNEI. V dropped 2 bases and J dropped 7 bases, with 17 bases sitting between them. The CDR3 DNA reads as TGTGCCAGCAGTGAAACGGGCGGGGCCGGTAGTGAAAAACTGTTTTTT. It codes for CASSETGGAGSEKLFF.

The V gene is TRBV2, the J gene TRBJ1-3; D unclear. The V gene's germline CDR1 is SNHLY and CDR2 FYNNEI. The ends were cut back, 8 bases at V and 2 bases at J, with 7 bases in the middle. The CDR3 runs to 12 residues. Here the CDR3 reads CASEEAGNTIYF. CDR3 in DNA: TGTGCCAGCGAGGAGGCTGGAAACACCATATATTTT.

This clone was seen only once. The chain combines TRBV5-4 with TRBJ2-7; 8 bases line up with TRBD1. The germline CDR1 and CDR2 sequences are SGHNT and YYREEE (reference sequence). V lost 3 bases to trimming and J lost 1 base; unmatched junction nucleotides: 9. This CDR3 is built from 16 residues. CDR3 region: CASSWGDRGKSYEQYF. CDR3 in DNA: TGTGCCAGCAGCTGGGGCGACAGGGGCAAGTCCTACGAGCAGTACTTC.

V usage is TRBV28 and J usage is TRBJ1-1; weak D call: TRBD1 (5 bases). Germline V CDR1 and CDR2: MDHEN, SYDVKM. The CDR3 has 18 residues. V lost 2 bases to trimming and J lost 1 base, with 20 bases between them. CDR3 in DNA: TGTGCCAGCAGTTTACATCTTCGGACAAGCCAGAGGAACACTGAAGCTTTCTTT. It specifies CASSLHLRTSQRNTEAFF.

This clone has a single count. CDR3 sequence reads: CAISEFFTGLAGSNEQFF. The CDR3 DNA reads as TGTGCCATCAGTGAGTTTTTCACGGGGCTAGCGGGGAGCAATGAGCAGTTCTTC. V gene TRBV10-3 combines with J gene TRBJ2-1; 9 bases line up with TRBD2. CDR1 is ENHRY and CDR2 is SYGVKD in the germline V gene. CDR3 length: 18 amino acids. V lost 1 base and J lost 6; bases outside the gene matches: 13.